These 23 T cell receptor beta chains were sequenced from one sample in a study of cytomegalovirus exposure and HLA in healthy donors. The PCR contained 60 Vbeta and 13 Jbeta primers. Profiling relied on immunoSEQ multiplex PCR, and the TCRdb table lists in-frame clones only, not all of them. The table lists tens of thousands of clones, roughly two thirds of them singletons. The sequencing sample was made of PBMCs. The receptors were gathered from a human donor in good health.

This CDR3 is CASSQEAGKETQYF. CDR3 sequence (DNA): TGTGCCAGCAGCCAAGAGGCGGGGAAAGAGACCCAGTACTTC. This chain connects TRBV14 to TRBJ2-5; perhaps TRBD2 as D (6 bases). Trimming pared 0 bases from V and 3 bases from J, leaving 8 bases between. The germline CDR1 and CDR2 sequences are SGHDN and FVKESK. This CDR3 spans 14 amino acids. The full variable domain, with the rest looked up from reference TRBV14 and TRBJ2-5, is EAGVTQFPSHSVIEKGQTVTLRCDPISGHDNLYWYRRVMGKEIKFLLHFVKESKQDESGMPNNRFLAERTGGTYSTLKVQPAELEDSGVYFCASSQEAGKETQYFGPGTRLLVL.

This chain connects TRBV11-3 to TRBJ2-5, with D possibly TRBD2 on 6 matching bases. The assigned J gene may be wrong: the sequence end matches TRBJ2-7 better. The CDR3 contains 15 residues. Per germline, CDR1 SGHNT and CDR2 YENEEA. CDR3 sequence reads: CASSLEGGSSYEQYF. CDR3 coding DNA: TGTGCCAGCAGCTTAGAGGGGGGATCCTCCTACGAGCAGTACTTC.

The rearrangement links TRBV6-5 to TRBJ1-1; D is possibly TRBD1 (5 bases). Germline assignment: CDR1 MNHEY and CDR2 SVGAGI. The CDR3 has 15 amino acids. V dropped 5 bases and J dropped 1 base, with 14 bases sitting between them. CDR3 DNA sequence: TGTGCCAGCAGTCGTGGGCAGGGAGGGAACACTGAAGCTTTCTTT. Protein product: CASSRGQGGNTEAFF.

V usage is TRBV12-5 and J usage is TRBJ1-1; 12 positions match TRBD1. V was clipped by 6 bases and J by 10 bases; unmatched bases: 12. Germline CDR1 and CDR2: LGHNT and FRNRAP. The CDR3 is 15 amino acids. CDR3: CASGKAEGQGAVAFF. The CDR3 nucleotides are TGTGCTAGTGGGAAGGCTGAGGGACAGGGGGCGGTAGCTTTCTTT.

This chain connects TRBV5-4 to TRBJ2-7; TRBD2 matches 11 bases. This CDR3 region has 14 residues. V was clipped by 3 bases and J by 3 bases; unmatched bases: 2. The germline V gene has CDR1 SGHNT and CDR2 YYREEE (reference sequence). CDR3: CASSYSGGDYEQYF. CDR3 DNA sequence: TGTGCCAGCAGCTATAGCGGGGGGGACTACGAGCAGTACTTC.

This clone showed up just once. The chain combines TRBV19 with TRBJ1-2, with 7 nucleotides matching TRBD1. CDR1 is LNHDA, CDR2 SQIVND, per germline (reference sequence). The ends lost 5 bases at V and 8 bases at J; junction bases unmatched: 8. The CDR3 extends over 13 amino acids. The CDR3 coding sequence is TGTGCCAGTAGTGCCAGACAGGGAGGAGGCTACACCTTC. Translation gives CASSARQGGGYTF.

The chain joins TRBV5-8 to TRBJ1-2, with a possible D match to TRBD1 (6 bases). This CDR3 region has 14 residues. V gave up 5 bases and J gave up 7 bases, with 18 bases separating them. From germline, CDR1 is SGHTS and CDR2 YDEGEE. The CDR3 nucleotides read TGTGCCAGCAGTAGCCCGGGGGGCGGAGGTGGCTACACCTTC. Its protein is CASSSPGGGGGYTF.

The chain joins TRBV13 to TRBJ1-2; TRBD1 aligns across 7 bases. The CDR3 is 14 residues long. Germline-derived CDR1 and CDR2 are PRHDT and FYEKMQ (reference sequence). J lost 5 bases, V lost 5 bases, and 8 bases had no gene match. CDR3 region: CASSRGTARYGYTF. The CDR3 DNA reads TGTGCCAGCAGCCGAGGGACAGCTCGGTATGGCTACACCTTC.

This chain connects TRBV4-3 to TRBJ2-1; D gene unclear. Per germline, CDR1 LGHNA and CDR2 YSLEER. CDR3 size: 15 residues. Trimming shortened V by 8 bases and J by 5 bases, and 19 bases separated the two germline ends. The chain's CDR3 is CASAPSSAYNNEQFF. CDR3 nucleotide sequence: TGCGCCAGCGCCCCGAGTAGTGCATATAACAATGAGCAGTTCTTC.

This clone was counted once. The CDR3 reads CASSLARDRGSNEKLFF. CDR3 DNA: TGTGCCAGCAGCTTGGCCCGGGACAGGGGGTCTAATGAAAAACTGTTTTTT. V gene TRBV5-4 combines with J gene TRBJ1-4; TRBD1 aligns across 11 bases. The length of the CDR3 is 17 residues. V was clipped by 0 bases and J by 3 bases; unmatched bases: 4. Germline-derived CDR1 and CDR2 are SGHNT and YYREEE (reference sequence).

The chain joins TRBV30 to TRBJ1-5; 9 bases agree with TRBD1. The germline CDR1 and CDR2 sequences are GTSNPN and SVGIG (reference sequence). The V gene end was trimmed by 3 bases and the J gene end by 4 bases; junction bases not matched to a gene: 1. CDR3 length equals 13 residues. CDR3 in amino acids: CAWSGQGNQPQHF. For the CDR3, the DNA is TGTGCCTGGAGCGGACAGGGGAATCAGCCCCAGCATTTT.

This clone appeared a few times. The chain links TRBV4-3 to TRBJ1-1; 7 bases line up with TRBD1. CDR1 and CDR2 from the germline V gene are LGHNA and YSLEER. V dropped 3 bases and J dropped 1; count of bases not matched to a gene: 14. The CDR3 is 18 amino acids. CDR3 in amino acids: CASSQFIRAGGTNTEAFF. The CDR3 DNA reads as TGCGCCAGCAGCCAGTTTATACGGGCAGGGGGGACGAACACTGAAGCTTTCTTT.

To note about this clone: Mismatch with germline at one junction end may stem from a read error. The chain links TRBV6-5 to TRBJ2-3; 10 bases align to TRBD2. Germline V gives CDR1 MNHEY, CDR2 SVGAGI. This CDR3 spans 15 amino acids. The CDR3 nucleotides read TGTGCCAGAAGTTACTCAGCGGGGGGGCCAGATACGCAGTATTTT. Translation gives CARSYSAGGPDTQYF.

This rearrangement joins TRBV7-7 to TRBJ2-5, with a tentative D call TRBD1 (5 bases). The ends were cut back, 1 base at V and 7 bases at J, with 10 bases in the middle. The CDR3 extends over 13 amino acids. Germline assignment: CDR1 SSHAT and CDR2 FNYEAQ (reference sequence). As DNA, the CDR3 is TGTGCCAGCAGCTTAGGACAGCACGGGACCCAGTACTTC. Translation gives CASSLGQHGTQYF.

The J gene is TRBJ2-5, the V gene TRBV21-1; the DNA was not used to check the table's D call, TRBD2. TRBV21-1 is recorded as a pseudogene. The length of the CDR3 is 17 residues. The CDR3 protein is CASSNQGLADPRETQYF. DNA for the CDR3: TGTGCCAGCAGCAATCAAGGACTAGCGGACCCTCGGGAGACCCAGTACTTC.

V and J are TRBV5-1 and TRBJ2-7, with D perhaps TRBD1 (6 bases). Per germline, CDR1 SGHRS and CDR2 YFSETQ. The CDR3 is 14 residues long. V lost 1 base and J 1 base, leaving 9 bases between the germline ends. In nucleotides, the CDR3 is TGCGCCAGCAGCTTGAGAGGGGGATCCTACGAGCAGTACTTC. It yields the protein CASSLRGGSYEQYF.

This clone was detected once. V usage is TRBV4-3 and J usage is TRBJ1-3; no firm D call. V shed 1 base and J shed 0 bases, with 13 bases lying between them. Germline CDR1 is LGHNA and CDR2 is YSLEER. This CDR3 region has 17 residues. CDR3 nucleotide sequence: TGCGCCAGCAGCCAAGGGAGGTCGGGGATCTCTGGAAACACCATATATTTT. Its protein is CASSQGRSGISGNTIYF.

CDR3 protein: CAWSARVAAEAFF. The DNA for the CDR3 is TGTGCCTGGAGTGCAAGGGTAGCGGCTGAAGCTTTCTTT. The genes are TRBV30 and TRBJ1-1; D not certain. Germline assignment: CDR1 GTSNPN and CDR2 SVGIG (reference sequence). The CDR3 consists of 13 residues. Trimming removed 1 base at V and 6 bases at J, with 12 bases between. The full variable domain, in which reference TRBV30 and TRBJ1-1 provide the parts outside the CDR3, is SQTIHQWPATLVQPVGSPLSLECTVEGTSNPNLYWYRQAAGRGLQLLFYSVGIGQISSEVPQNLSASRPQDRQFILSSKKLLLSDSGFYLCAWSARVAAEAFFGQGTRLTVV.

The chain carries TRBV2 and TRBJ2-7; tentatively, D is TRBD1 (5 bases). Germline V lookup: CDR1 SNHLY, CDR2 FYNNEI. V was cut by 6 bases and J by 3 bases, with 9 bases left in between. The CDR3 is made up of 12 amino acids. This CDR3 is CASRGDSYEQYF. CDR3 nucleotides: TGTGCCAGCAGGGGCGACAGCTACGAGCAGTACTTC.

This clone was seen a handful of times. The chain carries TRBV5-5 and TRBJ1-6; D gene ambiguous. Trimming pared 3 bases from V and 0 bases from J, leaving 7 bases between. This CDR3 has 15 amino acids. From germline, CDR1 is SGHKS and CDR2 YYEKEE (reference sequence). The CDR3 region is CASSSASSYNSPLHF. CDR3 sequence (DNA): TGTGCCAGCAGCTCCGCGAGCTCCTATAATTCACCCCTCCACTTT.

The sample holds a few counts of this clone. The chain uses TRBV25-1 and TRBJ1-2, with 10 bases fitting TRBD1. Per germline, CDR1 MGHDK and CDR2 SYGVNS. CDR3 length equals 14 residues. After removal of 4 bases from V and 8 bases from J, the junction contained 7 bases not matched to a gene. As DNA, the CDR3 is TGTGCCAGCAGTGGGCTGGACAGGGGGGGAGGCTACACCTTC. The encoded protein is CASSGLDRGGGYTF.

This clone was detected only once. The J gene is TRBJ2-7, the V gene TRBV19; TRBD2 might be the D (6 bases). V lost 6 bases to trimming and J lost 2 bases, with 17 bases between them. Per germline, CDR1 LNHDA and CDR2 SQIVND (reference sequence). The CDR3 has 15 residues. The CDR3, as DNA: TGTGCCAGTAGAGAAGCCGGGACTGGTACCTACGAGCAGTACTTC. Translating gives CASREAGTGTYEQYF.

This chain connects TRBV9 to TRBJ2-3; TRBD2 matches 8 bases. There are 17 residues in the CDR3. J gave up 3 bases and V 0 bases, and 9 bases lay outside the gene matches. CDR1 and CDR2 (germline): SGDLS, YYNGEE. Here the CDR3 reads CASSVGIGRGATDTQYF. CDR3 sequence (DNA): TGTGCCAGCAGCGTAGGGATCGGGCGGGGGGCAACAGATACGCAGTATTTT.